Presented here are 22 T cell receptor beta chains from one specimen sequenced in a study of blood T cell repertoires in COVID-19. The method was immunoSEQ multiplex PCR; TCRdb's version includes in-frame clones alone and lacks a portion of them. The sample carries approximately 250,000 clones, about 91% recorded once. The sample comprised PBMCs or T cells enriched from blood (not recorded which). The source is a man aged 35-49 years who had been exposed to COVID-19.

V gene TRBV4-3 combines with J gene TRBJ2-7, with a tentative D call TRBD2 (6 bases). Between the trimmed V and J ends, which lost 0 bases and 3 bases, there was a span of 24 bases. Looked up from germline, CDR1 is LGHNA and CDR2 is YSLEER. The CDR3 runs 19 residues. In nucleotides, the CDR3 is TGCGCCAGCAGCCAAGAATTACCCCTGCGGGCGGGACGAAGCTACGAGCAGTACTTC. This translates into CASSQELPLRAGRSYEQYF.

J is TRBJ2-1 and V is TRBV6-5; 7 bases are shared with TRBD2. V gave up 7 bases and J gave up 4 bases; unmatched junction bases: 4. CDR1 and CDR2 from the germline V gene are MNHEY and SVGAGI. This CDR3 is built from 13 residues. Here the CDR3 reads CASTGLDYNEQFF. For the CDR3, the DNA is TGTGCCAGCACCGGACTAGATTACAATGAGCAGTTCTTC.

The chain couples TRBV10-3 to TRBJ1-2; TRBD1 matches at 8 bases. CDR3 length: 14 amino acids. Germline V gene sequence: CDR1 ENHRY, CDR2 SYGVKD. V lost 1 base and J lost 8; bases outside the gene matches: 6. CDR3 sequence (DNA): TGTGCCATCAGTGAGTACTCAGGGGGCCAAGGCTACACCTTC. Translating gives CAISEYSGGQGYTF.

The chain has TRBV5-1 and TRBJ2-7, with TRBD1 matching 9 bases. Per the germline V gene, CDR1 is SGHRS and CDR2 is YFSETQ. CDR3 size: 14 residues. V lost 2 bases, J lost 6 bases, and 6 bases stayed unmatched. CDR3 nucleotides: TGCGCCAGCAGCTTAACAGGGGGCTTGGGCGAGCAGTACTTC. Amino acid sequence: CASSLTGGLGEQYF.

The J gene is TRBJ1-4, the V gene TRBV30, with D possibly TRBD1 on 5 matching bases. V lost 1 base and J lost 8, with 14 bases in between. The CDR3 sequence is 14 residues long. Germline CDR1 GTSNPN, CDR2 SVGIG (reference sequence). The CDR3 loop reads CAWSGKGRQEKLFF. For the CDR3, the DNA is TGTGCCTGGAGTGGTAAGGGGCGGCAAGAAAAACTGTTTTTT.

This clone was seen a few times. V gene TRBV7-2 combines with J gene TRBJ2-5; a weak D match, TRBD2 (5 bases). Trimming shortened V by 4 bases and J by 5 bases, and 5 bases separated the two germline ends. Germline CDR1 and CDR2: SGHTA and FQGNSA. The CDR3 contains 11 residues. CDR3 sequence (DNA): TGTGCCAGCAGCTGGAGGGAGACCCAGTACTTC. Protein: CASSWRETQYF.

CDR3 in DNA: TGTGCCAGCAGTTACTCGAGGAACTATGGCTACACCTTC. Its protein is CASSYSRNYGYTF. This rearrangement joins TRBV6-5 to TRBJ1-2, with no clear D. The CDR3 totals 13 residues. V lost 0 bases to trimming and J lost 2 bases, with 4 bases between them. Germline CDR1 MNHEY, CDR2 SVGAGI.

This chain joins TRBV30 and TRBJ2-1; TRBD2 aligns across 9 bases. The germline V gene has CDR1 GTSNPN and CDR2 SVGIG (reference sequence). Germline trimming cut 3 bases from V and 4 bases from J; bases unmatched to any gene: 7. The CDR3 extends over 15 amino acids. The CDR3 DNA sequence: TGTGCCTGGAGCGGGTTTACTAGCGGGTACAATGAGCAGTTCTTC. It specifies CAWSGFTSGYNEQFF.

This chain joins TRBV28 and TRBJ1-1, with D unresolved. Germline V CDR1 and CDR2: MDHEN, SYDVKM. This CDR3 is 11 amino acids long. Trimming took 6 bases from V and 7 from J, leaving 9 bases between them. The CDR3 reads CASSGEFEAFF. The CDR3 nucleotides read TGTGCCAGCAGCGGGGAATTTGAAGCTTTCTTT.

This chain uses TRBV2 with TRBJ1-6; 8 bases match TRBD1. Trimming at V came to 5 bases and at J to 11 bases, leaving 8 bases not matched to a gene. Looked up from germline, CDR1 is SNHLY and CDR2 is FYNNEI. This CDR3 region has 14 residues. As DNA, the CDR3 is TGTGCCAGCAGTCGGACAGGGCTTTACACACCCCTCCACTTT. Translating gives CASSRTGLYTPLHF. Variable domain in full (rest from reference TRBV2 and TRBJ1-6): EPEVTQTPSHQVTQMGQEVILRCVPISNHLYFYWYRQILGQKVEFLVSFYNNEISEKSEIFDDQFSVERPDGSNFTLKIRSTKLEDSAMYFCASSRTGLYTPLHFGNGTRLTVT.

V and J are TRBV6-5 and TRBJ2-7, with TRBD1 matching 7 bases. The germline CDR1 and CDR2 sequences are MNHEY and SVGAGI. V dropped 2 bases and J dropped 6; count of bases not matched to a gene: 7. The CDR3 is 14 amino acids. CDR3 bases: TGTGCCAGCAGTTACCTAGACAGGGTAGGCGAGCAGTACTTC. This gives the protein CASSYLDRVGEQYF.

The chain is built from TRBV11-1 and TRBJ1-1; the match to TRBD1 covers 8 bases. The V gene's germline CDR1 is SGHAT and CDR2 FQDESV (reference sequence). This CDR3 has 15 amino acids. The V gene end was trimmed by 0 bases and the J gene end by 5 bases; junction bases not matched to a gene: 5. The DNA of the CDR3 is TGTGCCAGCAGCTTAGCGGACAGGGTGGTGACTGAAGCTTTCTTT. Its translation is CASSLADRVVTEAFF.

This chain links TRBV29-1 with TRBJ1-2; TRBD1 aligns across 7 bases. Unmatched junction bases numbered 1, after V lost 5 bases and J lost 1 base. CDR1 SQVTM and CDR2 ANQGSEA come from the germline V gene. The CDR3 sequence is 12 residues long. CDR3 residues: CSVPGGNYGYTF. As DNA, the CDR3 is TGCAGCGTTCCAGGGGGTAACTATGGCTACACCTTC.

This clone was found a few times. The chain links TRBV19 to TRBJ1-5; 8 bases are shared with TRBD1. The CDR3 is 16 residues long. V gave up 9 bases and J gave up 3 bases; unmatched junction bases: 13. CDR1 and CDR2 (germline): LNHDA, SQIVND (reference sequence). The CDR3 DNA is TGTGCCAGCGCATTCAGGACAGGGATTAACAATCAGCCCCAGCATTTT. Translation gives CASAFRTGINNQPQHF.

This sequence joins TRBV5-1 and TRBJ1-2; D possibly corresponds to TRBD1 (5 bases). Trimming shortened V by 0 bases and J by 6 bases, and 15 bases separated the two germline ends. Germline V lookup: CDR1 SGHRS, CDR2 YFSETQ. The CDR3 is made up of 15 amino acids. The chain's CDR3 is CASSLGPGPGDGYTF. For the CDR3, the DNA is TGCGCCAGCAGCTTGGGTCCCGGACCGGGGGATGGCTACACCTTC.

The chain links TRBV18 to TRBJ1-2; D possibly corresponds to TRBD1 (6 bases). This CDR3 has 14 residues. V shed 3 bases and J shed 8 bases, with 16 bases lying between them. Germline-derived CDR1 and CDR2 are KGHSH and LQKENI. CDR3 bases: TGTGCCAGCTCACCTTACAGGGACGGGGAAGGCTACACCTTC. This gives the protein CASSPYRDGEGYTF.

This rearrangement joins TRBV6-1 to TRBJ1-6; perhaps TRBD1 as D (5 bases). This CDR3 is built from 15 residues. The germline gives CDR1 MNHNS, CDR2 SASEGT. The V end lost 2 bases, the J end lost 9 bases, and 14 bases lay between the germline ends. CDR3 sequence (DNA): TGTGCCAGCAGTGAACTCCAGGGTACTGGTTCACCCCTCCACTTT. Translation gives CASSELQGTGSPLHF.

CDR3 residues: CASSFGGEENIQYF. The CDR3 DNA reads as TGTGCCAGCAGCTTCGGAGGGGAGGAAAACATTCAGTACTTC. This chain links TRBV5-6 with TRBJ2-4; possibly TRBD2 for D (6 bases). The CDR3 has 14 amino acids. The V end was cut by 2 bases, the J end by 5 bases, with 11 bases between. The germline gives CDR1 SGHDT, CDR2 YYEEEE.

The rearrangement joins TRBV19 to TRBJ1-5, with unresolved D. This CDR3 is built from 14 residues. V dropped 6 bases and J dropped 7 bases, with 16 bases sitting between them. The V gene's germline CDR1 is LNHDA and CDR2 SQIVND (reference sequence). CDR3 amino acids: CASSRTGRNQPQHF. The CDR3 coding sequence is TGTGCCAGTAGCCGGACCGGGAGAAACCAGCCCCAGCATTTT.

The chain is built from TRBV4-1 and TRBJ1-4; 9 positions agree with TRBD1. The CDR3 contains 14 residues. Germline V gives CDR1 MGHRA, CDR2 YSYEKL. V lost 3 bases to trimming and J lost 7 bases; unmatched junction nucleotides: 3. The CDR3 region has the DNA TGCGCCAGCAGCCATGGGACAGGGTTTGAAAAACTGTTTTTT. Translated, it gives CASSHGTGFEKLFF.

The gene calls are TRBV4-1 and TRBJ1-4; the match to TRBD1 covers 7 bases. Unmatched junction bases numbered 11, after V lost 4 bases and J lost 6 bases. The germline V gene encodes CDR1 MGHRA and CDR2 YSYEKL. This CDR3 comprises 16 residues. CDR3 amino acids: CASSRSKQGIDEKLFF. The CDR3 DNA follows: TGCGCCAGCAGCCGGTCGAAACAGGGGATTGATGAAAAACTGTTTTTT.

The chain has TRBV2 and TRBJ2-7; D ambiguous. This CDR3 spans 14 amino acids. V lost 7 bases and J 0 bases, leaving 13 bases between the germline ends. Germline V lookup: CDR1 SNHLY, CDR2 FYNNEI. CDR3 in amino acids: CASKYIQISYEQYF. The CDR3 coding sequence is TGTGCCAGCAAGTACATACAGATCTCCTACGAGCAGTACTTC.